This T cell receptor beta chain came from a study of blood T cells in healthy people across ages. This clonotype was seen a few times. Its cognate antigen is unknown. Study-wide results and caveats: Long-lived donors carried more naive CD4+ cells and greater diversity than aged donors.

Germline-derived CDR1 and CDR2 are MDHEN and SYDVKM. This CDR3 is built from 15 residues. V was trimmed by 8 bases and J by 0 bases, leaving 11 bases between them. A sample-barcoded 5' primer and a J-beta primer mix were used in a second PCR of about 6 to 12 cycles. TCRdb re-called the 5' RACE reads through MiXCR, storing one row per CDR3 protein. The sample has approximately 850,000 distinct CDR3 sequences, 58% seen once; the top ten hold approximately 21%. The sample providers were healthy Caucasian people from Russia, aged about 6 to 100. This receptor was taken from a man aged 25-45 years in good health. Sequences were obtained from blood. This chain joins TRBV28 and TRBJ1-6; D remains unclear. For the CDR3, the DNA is TGTGCCAGCGTCCTAAAAAGCTCCTATAATTCACCCCTCCACTTT. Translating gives CASVLKSSYNSPLHF.